These 2 T cell receptor beta chains were sequenced from one sample in a study of control samples from healthy donors and cancer patients. Clones were sequenced by immunoSEQ multiplex PCR, and TCRdb holds only the in-frame ones, with some missing. The repertoire holds 120,000 or so clones, with roughly 90% as singletons. Sequenced material: PBMCs. The origin of the receptors is a woman aged 60-75 years with lung cancer.

The chain carries TRBV5-1 and TRBJ2-7, with D possibly being TRBD1 or TRBD2 (5 bases each). This CDR3 is 14 amino acids long. V was trimmed by 2 bases and J by 3 bases, leaving 12 bases between them. Germline CDR1 SGHRS, CDR2 YFSETQ. The CDR3 protein is CASSFDWGFYEQYF. The CDR3 DNA is TGCGCCAGCAGCTTTGACTGGGGGTTCTACGAGCAGTACTTC.

The chain combines TRBV2 with TRBJ1-1; D is unclear. The CDR3 has 14 amino acids. Germline CDR1 reads SNHLY; CDR2 reads FYNNEI. Trimming took 10 bases from V and 0 from J, leaving 15 bases between them. The CDR3 sequence: CATTGILMNTEAFF. In nucleotides, the CDR3 is TGTGCCACCACCGGGATTCTTATGAACACTGAAGCTTTCTTT.